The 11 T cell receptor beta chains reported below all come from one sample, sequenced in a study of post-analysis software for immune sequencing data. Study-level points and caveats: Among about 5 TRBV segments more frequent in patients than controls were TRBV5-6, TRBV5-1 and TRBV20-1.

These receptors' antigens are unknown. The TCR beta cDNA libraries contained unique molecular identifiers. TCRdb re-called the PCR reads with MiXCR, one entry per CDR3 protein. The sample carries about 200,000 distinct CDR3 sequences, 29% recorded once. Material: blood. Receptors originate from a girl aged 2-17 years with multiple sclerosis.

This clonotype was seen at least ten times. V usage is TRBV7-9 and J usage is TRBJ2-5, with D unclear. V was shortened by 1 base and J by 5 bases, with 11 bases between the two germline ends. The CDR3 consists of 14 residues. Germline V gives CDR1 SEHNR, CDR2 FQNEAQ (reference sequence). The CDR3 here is CASSLVLGLETQYF. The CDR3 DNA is TGTGCCAGCAGCTTAGTTCTGGGGTTGGAGACCCAGTACTTC. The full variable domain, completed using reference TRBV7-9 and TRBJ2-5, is DTGVSQNPRHKITKRGQNVTFRCDPISEHNRLYWYRQTLGQGPEFLTYFQNEAQLEKSRLLSDRFSAERPKGSFSTLEIQRTEQGDSAMYLCASSLVLGLETQYFGPGTRLLVL.

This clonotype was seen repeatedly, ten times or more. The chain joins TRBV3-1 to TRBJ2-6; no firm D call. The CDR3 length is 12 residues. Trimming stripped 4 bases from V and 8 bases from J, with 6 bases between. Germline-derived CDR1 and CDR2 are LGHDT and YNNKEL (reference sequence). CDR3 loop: CASSLQSNVLTF. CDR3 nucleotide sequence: TGTGCCAGCAGCCTACAGTCCAACGTCCTGACTTTC.

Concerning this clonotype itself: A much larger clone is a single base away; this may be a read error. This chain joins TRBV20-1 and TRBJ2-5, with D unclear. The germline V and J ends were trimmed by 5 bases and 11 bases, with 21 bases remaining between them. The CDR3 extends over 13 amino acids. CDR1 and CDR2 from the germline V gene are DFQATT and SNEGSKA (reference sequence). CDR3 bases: TGCAGTGCTTGCAGAAAATCCTACAATGAGCAGTACTTC. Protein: CSACRKSYNEQYF.

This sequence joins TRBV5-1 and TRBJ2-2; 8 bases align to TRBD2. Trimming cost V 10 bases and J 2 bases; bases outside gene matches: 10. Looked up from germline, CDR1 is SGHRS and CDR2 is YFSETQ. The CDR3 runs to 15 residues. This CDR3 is CAVRASGGNTGELFF. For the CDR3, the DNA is TGCGCCGTTAGAGCAAGCGGGGGAAACACCGGGGAGCTGTTTTTT.

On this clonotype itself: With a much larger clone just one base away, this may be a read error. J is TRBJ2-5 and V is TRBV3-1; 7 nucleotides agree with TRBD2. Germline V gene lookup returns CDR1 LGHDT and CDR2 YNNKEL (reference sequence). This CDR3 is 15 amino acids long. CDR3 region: CANSPPGGSQETQYF. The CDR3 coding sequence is TGTGCCAACAGCCCCCCGGGGGGATCGCAAGAGACCCAGTACTTC.

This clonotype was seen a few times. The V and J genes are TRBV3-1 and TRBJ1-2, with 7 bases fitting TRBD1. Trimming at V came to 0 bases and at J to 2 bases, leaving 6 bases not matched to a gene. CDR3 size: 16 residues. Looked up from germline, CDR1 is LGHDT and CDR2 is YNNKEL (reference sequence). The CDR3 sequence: CASSQDIRGQNYGYTF. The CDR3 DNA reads TGTGCCAGCAGCCAAGATATAAGGGGGCAAAACTATGGCTACACCTTC. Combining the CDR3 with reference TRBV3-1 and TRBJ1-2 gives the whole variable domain DTAVSQTPKYLVTQMGNDKSIKCEQNLGHDTMYWYKQDSKKFLKIMFSYNNKELIINETVPNRFSPKSPDKAHLNLHINSLELGDSAVYFCASSQDIRGQNYGYTFGSGTRLTVV.

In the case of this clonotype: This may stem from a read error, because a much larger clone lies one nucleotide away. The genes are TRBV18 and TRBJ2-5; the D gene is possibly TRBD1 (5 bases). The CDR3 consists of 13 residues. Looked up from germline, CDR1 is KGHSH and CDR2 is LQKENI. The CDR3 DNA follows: TGTGCCGGCTCACCAGGGTACCAAGAGACCCAGTACTTC. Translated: CAGSPGYQETQYF. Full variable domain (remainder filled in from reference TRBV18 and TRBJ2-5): NAGVMQNPRHLVRRRGQEARLRCSPMKGHSHVYWYRQLPEEGLKFMVYLQKENIIDESGMPKERFSAEFPKEGPSILRIQQVVRGDSAAYFCAGSPGYQETQYFGPGTRLLVL.

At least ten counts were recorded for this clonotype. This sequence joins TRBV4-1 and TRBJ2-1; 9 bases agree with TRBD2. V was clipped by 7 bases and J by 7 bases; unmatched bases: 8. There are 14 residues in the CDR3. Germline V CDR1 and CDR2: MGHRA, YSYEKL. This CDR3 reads CASKIAGAGNEQFF. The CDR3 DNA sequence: TGCGCCAGCAAGATAGCGGGAGCGGGAAATGAGCAGTTCTTC.

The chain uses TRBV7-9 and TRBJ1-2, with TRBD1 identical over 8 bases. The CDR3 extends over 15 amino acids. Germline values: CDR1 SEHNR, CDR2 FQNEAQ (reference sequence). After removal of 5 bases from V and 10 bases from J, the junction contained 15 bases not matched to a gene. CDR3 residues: CASSLGPGTGGPYTF. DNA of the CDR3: TGTGCCAGCAGCCTCGGGCCCGGGACAGGTGGGCCCTACACCTTC. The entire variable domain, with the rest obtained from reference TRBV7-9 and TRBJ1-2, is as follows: DTGVSQNPRHKITKRGQNVTFRCDPISEHNRLYWYRQTLGQGPEFLTYFQNEAQLEKSRLLSDRFSAERPKGSFSTLEIQRTEQGDSAMYLCASSLGPGTGGPYTFGSGTRLTVV.

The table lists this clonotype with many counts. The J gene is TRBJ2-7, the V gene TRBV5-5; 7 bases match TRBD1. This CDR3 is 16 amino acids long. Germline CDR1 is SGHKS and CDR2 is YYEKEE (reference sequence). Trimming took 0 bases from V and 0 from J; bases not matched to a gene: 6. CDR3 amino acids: CASSLGRQGFSYEQYF. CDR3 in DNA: TGTGCCAGCAGCTTGGGTCGACAGGGATTCTCCTACGAGCAGTACTTC.

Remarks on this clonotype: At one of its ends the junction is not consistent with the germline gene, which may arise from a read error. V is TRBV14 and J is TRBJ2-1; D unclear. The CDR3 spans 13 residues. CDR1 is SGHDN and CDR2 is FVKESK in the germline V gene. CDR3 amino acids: CASSQSGGEEQCF. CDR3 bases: TGTGCCAGCAGCCAATCAGGTGGAGAGGAGCAGTGCTTC. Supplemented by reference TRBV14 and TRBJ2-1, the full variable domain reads EAGVTQFPSHSVIEKGQTVTLRCDPISGHDNLYWYRRVMGKEIKFLLHFVKESKQDESGMPNNRFLAERTGGTYSTLKVQPAELEDSGVYFCASSQSGGEEQCFGPGTRLTVL.